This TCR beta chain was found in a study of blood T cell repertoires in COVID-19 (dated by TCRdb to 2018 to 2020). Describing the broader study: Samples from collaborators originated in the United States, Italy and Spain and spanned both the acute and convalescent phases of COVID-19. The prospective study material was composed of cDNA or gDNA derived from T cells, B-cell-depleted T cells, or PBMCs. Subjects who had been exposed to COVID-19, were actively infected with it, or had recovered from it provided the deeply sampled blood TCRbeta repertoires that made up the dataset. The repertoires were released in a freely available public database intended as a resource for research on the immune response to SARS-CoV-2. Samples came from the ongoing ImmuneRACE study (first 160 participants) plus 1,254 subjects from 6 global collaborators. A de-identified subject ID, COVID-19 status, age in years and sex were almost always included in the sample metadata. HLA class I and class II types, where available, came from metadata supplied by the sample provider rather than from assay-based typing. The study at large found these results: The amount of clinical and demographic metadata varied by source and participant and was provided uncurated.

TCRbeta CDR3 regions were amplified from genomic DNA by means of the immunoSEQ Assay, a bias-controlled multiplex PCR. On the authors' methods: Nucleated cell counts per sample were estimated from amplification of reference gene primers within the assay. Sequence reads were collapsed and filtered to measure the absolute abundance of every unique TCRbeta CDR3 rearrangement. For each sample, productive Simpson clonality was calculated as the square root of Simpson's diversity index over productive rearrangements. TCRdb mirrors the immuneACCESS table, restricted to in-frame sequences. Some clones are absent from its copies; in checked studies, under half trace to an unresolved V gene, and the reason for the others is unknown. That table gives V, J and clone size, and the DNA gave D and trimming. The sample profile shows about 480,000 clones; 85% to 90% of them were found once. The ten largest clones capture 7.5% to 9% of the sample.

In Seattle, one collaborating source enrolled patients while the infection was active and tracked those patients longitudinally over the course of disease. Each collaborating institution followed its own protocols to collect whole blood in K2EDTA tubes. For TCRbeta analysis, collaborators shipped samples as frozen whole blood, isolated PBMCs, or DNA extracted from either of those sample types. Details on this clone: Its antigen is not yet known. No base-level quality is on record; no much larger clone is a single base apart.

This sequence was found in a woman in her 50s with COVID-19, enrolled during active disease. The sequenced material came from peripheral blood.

The CDR3 sequence is CATHTAGQYKNEQFF. The base sequence is TGTGCCACCCATACCGCGGGACAGTACAAGAATGAGCAGTTCTTC. Here the chain combines TRBV6-5 and TRBJ2-1; the D gene is possibly TRBD1, with 7 bases matching. V and J lose 10 bases and 7 bases, and a span of 23 bases separates them. The germline V gene sets CDR1 to MNHEY and CDR2 to SVGAGI. There are 15 amino acids in the CDR3, from cysteine to phenylalanine inclusive. Of the read, only the CDR3 DNA is kept; its 45 bases are in frame from base 1.